The sequence of this T cell receptor beta chain was determined in a study of OX40 agonist ivuxolimab in advanced cancers. CDR3 length: 14 residues. With V trimmed by 0 bases and J by 9 bases, 4 bases remained unmatched. Germline values: CDR1 SGDLS, CDR2 YYNGEE. Clones were sequenced by immunoSEQ multiplex PCR, and TCRdb holds only the in-frame ones, with some missing. The sample shows fewer than 40,000 clones, about 90% of them seen only once. As regards this clone: Antigen unknown.

Whole-study results and caveats: What antigens the expanded peripheral T cells recognized was never established.

The sample in question was CD4+ or CD8+ T cells sorted from blood, obtained in a trial of the OX40 agonist ivuxolimab. The source of this sequence is an adult with an advanced solid tumor such as melanoma, head and neck, liver or kidney cancer. The chain links TRBV9 to TRBJ2-1, with TRBD1 matching over 9 bases. The CDR3 reads CASSVEGQGAEQFF. The CDR3 DNA sequence: TGTGCCAGCAGCGTAGAGGGACAGGGAGCTGAGCAGTTCTTC.